The 15 T cell receptor beta chains presented below share a single source sample, sequenced in a study of control samples from healthy donors and cancer patients. Profiled with immunoSEQ multiplex PCR; TCRdb holds only in-frame clones, not every one. This table lists approximately 190,000 clones. The sequencing input was blood. The receptors originated from a woman younger than 45 in good health.

The chain carries TRBV11-2 and TRBJ2-3; perhaps D is TRBD1 or TRBD2 (6 bases each). CDR3 length: 15 residues. The germline gives CDR1 SGHAT, CDR2 FQNNGV. Trimming took off 5 bases at V and 7 bases at J, with 19 bases between the two ends. The CDR3 protein is CASSGHLSGDYTQYF. The CDR3 DNA sequence: TGTGCCAGCAGCGGGCATCTGTCAGGGGACTATACGCAGTATTTT.

The CDR3 DNA follows: TGTGCCAGCACTGGGCCTGGGGGCGAGCCCTCCTACGAGCAGTACTTC. Amino acid sequence: CASTGPGGEPSYEQYF. The J gene is TRBJ2-7, the V gene TRBV28; a possible D gene is TRBD1 (6 bases). Germline V gives CDR1 MDHEN, CDR2 SYDVKM. V dropped 7 bases and J dropped 0 bases, with 19 bases sitting between them. The CDR3 consists of 16 residues. The full variable domain, its missing parts supplied by reference TRBV28 and TRBJ2-7, is DVKVTQSSRYLVKRTGEKVFLECVQDMDHENMFWYRQDPGLGLRLIYFSYDVKMKEKGDIPEGYSVSREKKERFSLILESASTNQTSMYLCASTGPGGEPSYEQYFGPGTRLTVT.

This sequence joins TRBV5-6 and TRBJ2-2, with no clear D. V was clipped by 4 bases and J by 4 bases, with 8 bases between them. CDR3 length equals 13 residues. The germline V gene encodes CDR1 SGHDT and CDR2 YYEEEE. The CDR3 nucleotides are TGTGCCAGCAGCCCCGGTGCCACCGGGGAGCTGTTTTTT. Encoded protein: CASSPGATGELFF. Full variable domain (missing parts from reference TRBV5-6 and TRBJ2-2): DAGVTQSPTHLIKTRGQQVTLRCSPKSGHDTVSWYQQALGQGPQFIFQYYEEEERQRGNFPDRFSGHQFPNYSSELNVNALLLGDSALYLCASSPGATGELFFGEGSRLTVL.

The chain is built from TRBV5-1 and TRBJ2-1; D is undetermined. From germline, CDR1 is SGHRS and CDR2 YFSETQ. CDR3 length equals 14 residues. The V end was cut by 0 bases, the J end by 10 bases, with 14 bases between. The CDR3 DNA reads as TGCGCCAGCAGCTTGGGGGTGAGGTCGTGGGAGCAGTTCTTC. Residues: CASSLGVRSWEQFF.

The genes are TRBV27 and TRBJ2-7; D is uncertain. Germline V gene sequence: CDR1 MNHEY, CDR2 SMNVEV (reference sequence). Trimming shortened V by 3 bases and J by 0 bases, and 9 bases separated the two germline ends. The CDR3 loop spans 14 amino acids. The CDR3 reads CASSFTLGSYEQYF. The CDR3 coding sequence is TGTGCCAGCAGTTTTACCCTAGGCTCCTACGAGCAGTACTTC.

The rearrangement uses TRBV14 and TRBJ2-1; TRBD2 is a possible D gene (6 bases). Trimming removed 3 bases from V and 2 bases from J, with 17 bases in between. In germline, CDR1 is SGHDN, CDR2 FVKESK. The CDR3 runs 17 residues. The CDR3, as DNA: TGTGCCAGCAGCCATCTAGGCCAGACTAGGGCCTACAATGAGCAGTTCTTC. Translation: CASSHLGQTRAYNEQFF.

The rearrangement uses TRBV18 and TRBJ1-1, with 9 bases lining up with TRBD1. Germline V lookup: CDR1 KGHSH, CDR2 LQKENI. Trimming cost V 5 bases and J 1 base; bases outside gene matches: 11. The CDR3 totals 17 residues. The CDR3 DNA reads TGTGCCAGCTCAAGTCATAGGCTACAGGGGGCGAACACTGAAGCTTTCTTT. Its translation: CASSSHRLQGANTEAFF.

The gene calls are TRBV7-6 and TRBJ2-7; 7 nucleotides line up with TRBD1. This CDR3 is 16 amino acids long. V trimming: 3 bases; J trimming: 0 bases; junction bases outside the gene matches: 8. Per the germline V gene, CDR1 is SGHVS and CDR2 is FNYEAQ. As DNA, the CDR3 is TGTGCCAGCAGCTTCGTAGGGGGCGAAAGCTCCTACGAGCAGTACTTC. Protein sequence: CASSFVGGESSYEQYF.

The rearrangement uses TRBV25-1 and TRBJ1-5; maybe TRBD1 (5 bases). Germline V gene lookup returns CDR1 MGHDK and CDR2 SYGVNS. Trimming removed 1 base at V and 8 bases at J, with 18 bases between. The CDR3 is 16 amino acids. DNA for the CDR3: TGTGCCAGCAGTGAATCCCTCGCGCCGGGCAGGGAGCCCCAGCATTTT. This encodes CASSESLAPGREPQHF.

This rearrangement joins TRBV28 to TRBJ2-3, with D possibly matching TRBD2 (6 bases). The ends were cut back, 2 bases at V and 0 bases at J, with 12 bases in the middle. The CDR3 is 16 amino acids. In germline, CDR1 is MDHEN, CDR2 SYDVKM. DNA for the CDR3: TGTGCCAGCAGTTTAACTAGCCGCCTGAGCACAGATACGCAGTATTTT. Amino acid sequence: CASSLTSRLSTDTQYF.

V is TRBV5-3 and J is TRBJ2-3; 8 bases match TRBD2. TRBV5-3 is sorted into the ORF group, with uncertain function. Germline trimming cut 0 bases from V and 1 base from J; bases unmatched to any gene: 4. The CDR3 contains 16 residues. CDR3 bases: TGTGCCAGAAGCTTGGAGGCGACTAGCGGCACAGATACGCAGTATTTT. Its translation is CARSLEATSGTDTQYF.

The chain uses TRBV25-1 and TRBJ1-4, with D possibly being TRBD1 (5 bases). Looked up from germline, CDR1 is MGHDK and CDR2 is SYGVNS. There are 18 residues in the CDR3. Trimming shortened V by 2 bases and J by 6 bases, and 22 bases separated the two germline ends. CDR3 in amino acids: CASSEQERTMLVDEKLFF. The CDR3 DNA follows: TGTGCCAGCAGTGAACAAGAACGGACAATGCTTGTCGATGAAAAACTGTTTTTT.

The V and J genes are TRBV10-2 and TRBJ2-7; 9 bases are shared with TRBD1. The CDR3 extends over 13 amino acids. Germline V gives CDR1 WSHSY, CDR2 SAAADI. Trimming removed 4 bases from V and 3 bases from J; junction bases left unmatched: 1. This CDR3 reads CASSVTGGYEQYF. The CDR3 region has the DNA TGCGCCAGCAGTGTGACAGGGGGCTACGAGCAGTACTTC.

The CDR3 reads CASSPRGANEKLFF. Here the CDR3 DNA reads TGTGCCAGCTCACCTCGGGGGGCAAATGAAAAACTGTTTTTT. This chain links TRBV18 with TRBJ1-4; TRBD1 is a possible D gene (6 bases). V gave up 3 bases and J gave up 5 bases, with 10 bases separating them. In germline, CDR1 is KGHSH, CDR2 LQKENI. This CDR3 is built from 14 residues.

J is TRBJ1-2 and V is TRBV3-1 (or the pseudogene TRBV3-2); the D gene is possibly TRBD1 (6 bases). V gave up 4 bases and J gave up 6 bases, with 12 bases separating them. The length of the CDR3 is 13 residues. CDR1 and CDR2 from the germline V gene are LGHDT and YNNKEL (reference sequence). CDR3 DNA sequence: TGTGCCAGCAGCCCCTCGGGGGCGCATGGCTACACCTTC. Its protein product is CASSPSGAHGYTF.